These T cell receptor beta chains were read from a single sample in a study of tumor-infiltrating lymphocytes in oesophageal squamous cell carcinoma. Via MiXCR, TCRdb re-called the reads, giving one row per CDR3 protein. The table lists roughly 11,000 distinct CDR3 sequences, roughly 60% of them singletons. The sample consisted of blood. These receptors were collected from a female donor with esophageal squamous cell carcinoma. CDR3s leave out the opening cysteine and the closing phenylalanine or tryptophan. Where a row states a size, it is once, few, many or the class of an expanded clone; other rows omit it.

j_gene | v_gene | abundance | CDR3aa
TRBJ2-1 | TRBV7-3 | once | ASSPDRTYNEQF
TRBJ1-5 | TRBV19 | many | ASSIEGNQPQH
TRBJ1-5 | TRBV12-3/TRBV12-4 | - | ASSEIFGGANQPQH
- | TRBV7-2 | - | ASSLLGLAGAETQY
TRBJ2-1 | TRBV6-5 | - | ASSYLGTSGMYNEQF
TRBJ2-7 | TRBV11-2 | once | ASSPRGREYDEQY
- | TRBV28 | - | ASSFLAGGGDEQF
TRBJ2-5 | TRBV6-1 | many | ASSGRAVQETQY
TRBJ1-1 | TRBV12-3/TRBV12-4 | few | ASSKTGNTEAF
TRBJ2-3 | TRBV7-7 | - | ASSLNSGDTQY
TRBJ2-1 | TRBV12-3/TRBV12-4 | - | ASSFSNYNEQF
TRBJ2-2 | TRBV6-6 | - | ASSLTNTGELF
TRBJ2-3 | TRBV7-4 | once | ASSPRGLAGSRTDTQY
TRBJ2-5 | TRBV10-2 | once | ASGDEGKGEY
- | TRBV10-1 | - | ASSRPSGRANEQF
TRBJ2-1 | TRBV4-2 | - | ASSQDSTSGPYNEQF
TRBJ2-7 | TRBV5-1 | - | ASSFFPLADYYEQY
TRBJ2-1 | TRBV7-6 | - | ASSLVPTSSGEQF
TRBJ2-7 | TRBV28 | medium-sized | ASSGRTSGTFYEQY
- | TRBV7-3 | - | ASSLSGTTYNEQF
- | TRBV7-2 | - | ASSPYGSEQF
- | TRBV7-2 | - | ASSLASENTQY
TRBJ2-5 | TRBV7-3 | - | ASSLTALGREGYEQY
TRBJ1-5 | TRBV11-2 | - | ASSLRRDTSNQPQH
- | TRBV7-6 | - | ASSSGTVEQY
- | TRBV7-6 | - | ASSSGQGNTEAF
TRBJ2-5 | TRBV11-3 | - | ASSLGGWDNSPLH
TRBJ2-1 | TRBV10-3 | - | AITPSPGLHSYNEQF
TRBJ2-1 | TRBV12-3/TRBV12-4 | - | ASSQQKTSGRARSYNEQF
- | TRBV7-6 | - | ASSRDRESEQY
- | TRBV6-2/TRBV6-3 | - | ASSRSGSRQTQY
- | TRBV7-3 | - | ASSVGSNNEQF
TRBJ2-3 | TRBV7-8 | - | ASSFGTGTDTQY
TRBJ2-3 | TRBV11-3 | - | ASSTRQGPDTQY
TRBJ2-5 | TRBV7-2 | - | ASSSNPDSPSYNEQY
- | TRBV27 | - | ASSLRGPGQTSDTQY
- | TRBV7-2 | - | ASSPLLAGGNNEQY
TRBJ2-7 | TRBV6-1 | - | ASTALLGGWGDSPLH
- | TRBV12-3/TRBV12-4 | - | ASSLVGGDEQF
- | TRBV4-3 | - | ASSQGTGYNEQF
TRBJ2-7 | TRBV28 | many | ASSPRLAGGYVQY
TRBJ2-7 | TRBV2 | many | ASKQDRGYSPLH
TRBJ2-2 | TRBV27 | - | ASTRLAGGHGELF
TRBJ1-3 | TRBV2 | few | ASSEGRDPLNTIY
TRBJ1-4 | TRBV7-6 | - | ASSQAGSTNEKLF
TRBJ1-1 | TRBV9 | once | ASSVYETGVTEAF
TRBJ2-6 | TRBV7-3 | - | ASSLMSSGANVLT
TRBJ1-5 | TRBV28 | - | ASSPTGRNQPQH
TRBJ2-1 | TRBV7-2 | few | ASKLLGQGNEQF
TRBJ2-3 | TRBV24-1 | - | ATSETGQGTTDTQY
TRBJ2-2 | TRBV7-4 | - | ASGRGGVTGELF
TRBJ2-7 | TRBV7-2 | large | ASSLSVASGTWSDEQY
TRBJ1-1 | TRBV12-3/TRBV12-4 | - | ASSFAGVGTEAF